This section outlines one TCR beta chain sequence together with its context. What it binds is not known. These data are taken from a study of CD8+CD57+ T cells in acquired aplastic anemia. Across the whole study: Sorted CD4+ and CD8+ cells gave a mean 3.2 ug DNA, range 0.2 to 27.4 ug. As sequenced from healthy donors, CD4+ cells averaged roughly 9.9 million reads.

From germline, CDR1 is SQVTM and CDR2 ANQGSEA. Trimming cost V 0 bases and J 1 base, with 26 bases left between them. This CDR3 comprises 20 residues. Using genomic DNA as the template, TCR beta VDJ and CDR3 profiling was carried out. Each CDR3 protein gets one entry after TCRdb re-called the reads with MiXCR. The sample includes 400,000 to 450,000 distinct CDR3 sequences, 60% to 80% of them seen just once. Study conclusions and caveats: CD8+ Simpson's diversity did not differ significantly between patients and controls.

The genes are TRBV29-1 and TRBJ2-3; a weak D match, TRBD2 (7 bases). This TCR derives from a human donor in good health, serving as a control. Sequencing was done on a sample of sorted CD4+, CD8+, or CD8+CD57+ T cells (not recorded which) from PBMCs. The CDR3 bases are TGCAGCGTTGAAGATCGTCGTCCGGGGGGCTCTTATGTCGGCACAGATACGCAGTATTTT. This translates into CSVEDRRPGGSYVGTDTQYF.